What follows describes a single T cell receptor beta chain. The PCR was carried out with 60 Vbeta primers and 13 Jbeta primers. Sequencing was performed with immunoSEQ multiplex PCR; in TCRdb, only in-frame clones are kept and a portion is missing. Of about 200,000 clones listed, approximately 79% are singletons. These data originate in a study of cytomegalovirus exposure and HLA in healthy donors. This CDR3 comprises 14 residues. In germline, CDR1 is MNHEY, CDR2 SMNVEV (reference sequence). The trim removed 4 bases at V and 5 bases at J, leaving 4 bases unmatched. Specimen: PBMCs. The clonotype originates from a girl aged 10-17 years in good health and CMV-seropositive. The gene calls are TRBV27 and TRBJ2-5; 10 positions agree with TRBD2. CDR3 nucleotide sequence: TGTGCCAGCAGTTCCCTAGCGGGGGAGGAGACCCAGTACTTC. Its protein product is CASSSLAGEETQYF.